One sample yielded the 21 T cell receptor beta chains listed below, sequenced in a study of vaccination and CD4 T cells after COVID-19. Noted time point: late sampling 161 to 241 days after vaccination in three convalescent patients. TCRdb passed the PCR reads through MiXCR, listing each CDR3 protein once. The table has about 33,000 distinct CDR3 sequences, about 35% seen once. The material was CD4+ T cells from blood, obtained about 7 months after SARS-CoV-2 vaccination. These receptors were taken from a human donor who had recovered from COVID-19.

The chain joins TRBV7-9 to TRBJ2-1, with D possibly matching TRBD2 (5 bases). Germline V gives CDR1 SEHNR, CDR2 FQNEAQ (reference sequence). V lost 3 bases to trimming and J lost 3 bases, with 30 bases between them. This CDR3 region has 21 residues. For the CDR3, the DNA is TGTGCCAGCAGCTTTCGAGGAGCAAGCCTACCCCCGATACGGGGCTACAATGAGCAGTTCTTC. Translating it yields CASSFRGASLPPIRGYNEQFF.

This clonotype has more than one count but fewer than ten. The rearrangement links TRBV18 to TRBJ1-2; a weak D match, TRBD1 (5 bases). The CDR3 contains 13 residues. V lost 2 bases and J 7 bases, leaving 11 bases between the germline ends. The germline V gene has CDR1 KGHSH and CDR2 LQKENI. The CDR3 spells CASSPGAGGGYTF. For the CDR3, the DNA is TGTGCCAGCTCACCAGGGGCGGGAGGTGGCTACACCTTC.

The V gene is TRBV7-9, the J gene TRBJ1-4, with 8 bases identical to TRBD1. The CDR3 is made up of 15 amino acids. From germline, CDR1 is SEHNR and CDR2 FQNEAQ (reference sequence). J gave up 8 bases and V 5 bases, and 10 bases lay outside the gene matches. The CDR3 bases are TGTGCCAGCAGCCCCCAGGGGGCGGGTCAAGAAAAACTGTTTTTT. Amino acid sequence: CASSPQGAGQEKLFF.

This clonotype was counted only a few times. This chain joins TRBV7-9 and TRBJ1-2, with D maybe TRBD1 (5 bases). Germline CDR1 and CDR2: SEHNR and FQNEAQ (reference sequence). This CDR3 comprises 14 residues. The ends were cut back, 5 bases at V and 4 bases at J, with 14 bases in the middle. The CDR3 loop is CASSRSQGGYGYTF. DNA of the CDR3: TGTGCCAGCAGCCGGAGCCAGGGTGGCTATGGCTACACCTTC. The entire variable domain, with the rest obtained from reference TRBV7-9 and TRBJ1-2, is as follows: DTGVSQNPRHKITKRGQNVTFRCDPISEHNRLYWYRQTLGQGPEFLTYFQNEAQLEKSRLLSDRFSAERPKGSFSTLEIQRTEQGDSAMYLCASSRSQGGYGYTFGSGTRLTVV.

This clonotype has a handful of counts. This rearrangement joins TRBV19 to TRBJ2-7; maybe TRBD2 (5 bases). V gave up 5 bases and J gave up 3 bases, with 17 bases separating them. CDR1 and CDR2 (germline): LNHDA, SQIVND (reference sequence). The CDR3 consists of 15 residues. CDR3 DNA: TGTGCCAGTAGTCTGGAGGACGGCATCGTCTACGAGCAGTACTTC. This translates into CASSLEDGIVYEQYF.

In its sample, this clonotype was seen a few times. The rearrangement uses TRBV28 and TRBJ1-5; 10 nucleotides line up with TRBD1. The CDR3 totals 16 residues. V was clipped by 5 bases and J by 6 bases; unmatched bases: 10. Germline V gene data show CDR1 as MDHEN and CDR2 as SYDVKM. CDR3 DNA sequence: TGTGCCAGCAGTACCGCGGGACAGGGGATAGGTCAGCCCCAGCATTTT. Translation: CASSTAGQGIGQPQHF.

The J gene is TRBJ1-3, the V gene TRBV6-4; TRBD1 might be the D (5 bases). The germline V gene encodes CDR1 MRHNA and CDR2 SNTAGT. The V and J ends lost 3 bases and 2 bases respectively, with 8 bases between them. CDR3 length: 14 residues. The CDR3 DNA is TGTGCCAGCAGTGAACCAGGGACTGGAAACACCATATATTTT. Translated: CASSEPGTGNTIYF.

This clonotype has just a few counts. This chain uses TRBV20-1 with TRBJ1-5, with a weak D call TRBD1 (6 bases). Germline V gene data show CDR1 as DFQATT and CDR2 as SNEGSKA (reference sequence). Trimming stripped 1 base from V and 11 bases from J, with 18 bases between. The CDR3 totals 14 residues. Here the CDR3 reads CSARGTARGEAQHF. Here the CDR3 DNA reads TGCAGTGCTAGAGGGACGGCAAGGGGGGAGGCCCAGCATTTT.

This clonotype has a handful of counts. V is TRBV15 and J is TRBJ2-6, with D perhaps being TRBD1 or TRBD2 (5 bases each). Deletions cut 1 base from V and 0 bases from J, with 7 bases between. The CDR3 extends over 16 amino acids. Germline CDR1 reads LNHNV; CDR2 reads YYDKDF (reference sequence). The CDR3 is CATSRGDLSGANVLTF. The CDR3 DNA reads as TGTGCCACCAGCAGAGGGGACCTCTCTGGGGCCAACGTCCTGACTTTC.

This clonotype was counted between two and nine times. V usage is TRBV24-1 and J usage is TRBJ2-5; perhaps TRBD1 as D (6 bases). Germline CDR1 KGHDR, CDR2 SFDVKD. Trimming removed 2 bases at V and 3 bases at J, with 15 bases between. The CDR3 is made up of 16 amino acids. Here the CDR3 DNA reads TGTGCCACCAGTGATTATCGCAGGGGTGGGGAAGAGACCCAGTACTTC. Amino acid sequence: CATSDYRRGGEETQYF.

V and J are TRBV20-1 and TRBJ2-7, with 12 bases aligning to TRBD2. From germline, CDR1 is DFQATT and CDR2 SNEGSKA (reference sequence). This CDR3 has 16 amino acids. V shed 1 base and J 6 bases; nucleotides not matched to a gene: 10. CDR3 DNA sequence: TGCAGTGCTAGAGCGACTAGCGGGGGAAAAGAGGGCGAGCAGTACTTC. Translated, it gives CSARATSGGKEGEQYF.

This clonotype showed up just a few times. The chain carries TRBV27 and TRBJ1-5; tentatively, D is TRBD1 (6 bases). V was pared by 5 bases and J by 3 bases, with 11 bases between. CDR1 and CDR2 from the germline V gene are MNHEY and SMNVEV (reference sequence). The CDR3 sequence is 14 residues long. The CDR3 DNA reads as TGTGCCAGCAGTGCAACAGGGCACAATCAGCCCCAGCATTTT. Its protein is CASSATGHNQPQHF.

This clonotype was seen a few times. The chain links TRBV28 to TRBJ2-3; 9 bases are shared with TRBD2. The CDR3 spans 15 residues. The germline gives CDR1 MDHEN, CDR2 SYDVKM. V shed 4 bases and J 2 bases; nucleotides not matched to a gene: 4. The CDR3 spells CASSYGTSFTDTQYF. The CDR3 DNA follows: TGTGCCAGCAGTTACGGGACTAGCTTCACAGATACGCAGTATTTT. Looking up the rest from reference TRBV28 and TRBJ2-3 gives the full variable domain: DVKVTQSSRYLVKRTGEKVFLECVQDMDHENMFWYRQDPGLGLRLIYFSYDVKMKEKGDIPEGYSVSREKKERFSLILESASTNQTSMYLCASSYGTSFTDTQYFGPGTRLTVL.

This clonotype was picked up a small number of times. The chain carries TRBV4-1 and TRBJ2-5, with a possible D match to TRBD1 (5 bases). V lost 0 bases to trimming and J lost 5 bases, with 10 bases between them. The germline V gene encodes CDR1 MGHRA and CDR2 YSYEKL. The CDR3 has 14 residues. The CDR3 loop reads CASSQDGQGETQYF. The CDR3 region has the DNA TGCGCCAGCAGCCAAGATGGCCAGGGCGAGACCCAGTACTTC.

V is TRBV6-2 or TRBV6-3 and J is TRBJ2-2; no definite D call. V lost 0 bases and J 4 bases, leaving 3 bases between the germline ends. CDR1 and CDR2 from the germline V gene are MNHEY and SVGEGT. The CDR3 length is 13 residues. The CDR3 sequence: CASSYSSTGELFF. CDR3 nucleotide sequence: TGTGCCAGCAGTTACTCTAGCACCGGGGAGCTGTTTTTT.

This chain connects TRBV7-9 to TRBJ2-1; D is uncertain. The CDR3 sequence is 14 residues long. Germline CDR1 is SEHNR and CDR2 is FQNEAQ (reference sequence). Trimming left V 4 bases short and J 4 bases short, with 11 bases between. CDR3 protein: CASSSWTAYNEQFF. CDR3 coding DNA: TGTGCCAGCAGCTCCTGGACGGCTTACAATGAGCAGTTCTTC.

This clonotype was picked up a small number of times. V usage is TRBV24-1 and J usage is TRBJ1-6; unclear D gene. Germline V gene lookup returns CDR1 KGHDR and CDR2 SFDVKD. This CDR3 comprises 14 residues. V lost 10 bases and J 3 bases, leaving 12 bases between the germline ends. The CDR3 nucleotides are TGTGCCACGTCGGGGAGTGACTATAATTCACCCCTCCACTTT. Protein product: CATSGSDYNSPLHF.

The chain recombines TRBV19 with TRBJ2-2; D not resolved. Deletions cut 5 bases from V and 7 bases from J, with 8 bases between. The germline V gene encodes CDR1 LNHDA and CDR2 SQIVND (reference sequence). The length of the CDR3 is 12 residues. The CDR3 loop is CASSAVGGELFF. The DNA for the CDR3 is TGTGCCAGTAGTGCCGTCGGCGGGGAGCTGTTTTTT.

The chain employs TRBV20-1 and TRBJ2-3, with unresolved D. The CDR3 contains 12 residues. Germline-derived CDR1 and CDR2 are DFQATT and SNEGSKA (reference sequence). Trimming stripped 2 bases from V and 3 bases from J, with 6 bases between. The CDR3 DNA is TGCAGTGCTAGATCCCTAACAGATACGCAGTATTTT. As protein: CSARSLTDTQYF.

This chain uses TRBV6-1 with TRBJ2-7, with TRBD2 identical over 13 bases. Trimming cost V 9 bases and J 6 bases; bases outside gene matches: 8. Looked up from germline, CDR1 is MNHNS and CDR2 is SASEGT. This CDR3 is 14 amino acids long. CDR3: CARGTSGMGREQYF. The CDR3 DNA is TGTGCCAGAGGGACTAGCGGGATGGGGCGCGAGCAGTACTTC.

A few counts support this clonotype. The rearrangement uses TRBV2 and TRBJ1-1; no reliable D call. V shed 4 bases and J shed 0 bases, with 9 bases lying between them. Looked up from germline, CDR1 is SNHLY and CDR2 is FYNNEI. This CDR3 has 14 amino acids. CDR3 nucleotide sequence: TGTGCCAGCAGTGTGAGGGCGATGAACACTGAAGCTTTCTTT. This sequence encodes CASSVRAMNTEAFF. Full variable domain (outside the CDR3, taken from reference TRBV2 and TRBJ1-1): EPEVTQTPSHQVTQMGQEVILRCVPISNHLYFYWYRQILGQKVEFLVSFYNNEISEKSEIFDDQFSVERPDGSNFTLKIRSTKLEDSAMYFCASSVRAMNTEAFFGQGTRLTVV.